These 22 T cell receptor beta chains share one sample of origin, sequenced in a study of T cell responses to AZD1222 COVID-19 vaccine. TCRdb keeps only in-frame clones here, not all; method: immunoSEQ multiplex PCR. The sample has 100,000 to 120,000 clones, about 91% seen once; the top ten hold 40% to 55%. The sample in question was peripheral blood, obtained 28 days after the second AZD1222 dose. These receptors were obtained from an adult who received the AZD1222 COVID-19 vaccine.

The chain uses TRBV6-5 and TRBJ2-3; no definite D call. This CDR3 comprises 12 residues. Trimming removed 7 bases from V and 2 bases from J, with 7 bases in between. Germline V gives CDR1 MNHEY, CDR2 SVGAGI. The DNA for the CDR3 is TGTGCCAGCATGGATTTCACAGATACGCAGTATTTT. Amino acid sequence: CASMDFTDTQYF.

V is TRBV9 and J is TRBJ2-2, with 8 bases aligning to TRBD1. The CDR3 runs 15 residues. Looked up from germline, CDR1 is SGDLS and CDR2 is YYNGEE. V trimming: 1 base; J trimming: 5 bases; junction bases outside the gene matches: 4. CDR3 in amino acids: CASSVRTGSTGELFF. The CDR3 coding sequence is TGTGCCAGCAGCGTACGGACAGGGTCAACCGGGGAGCTGTTTTTT.

This chain connects TRBV2 to TRBJ1-1, with 7 bases matching TRBD1. The trim removed 7 bases at V and 10 bases at J, leaving 9 bases unmatched. The CDR3 sequence is 12 residues long. Germline CDR1 reads SNHLY; CDR2 reads FYNNEI. The CDR3 protein is CASNRQGWGAFF. The CDR3, as DNA: TGTGCCAGCAACCGACAGGGATGGGGAGCTTTCTTT.

The chain is built from TRBV5-8 and TRBJ2-5; D uncertain. The germline V and J ends were trimmed by 0 bases and 1 base, with 10 bases remaining between them. CDR3 size: 15 residues. The germline V gene encodes CDR1 SGHTS and CDR2 YDEGEE. In nucleotides, the CDR3 is TGTGCCAGCAGCTTGGGGCAGAGCTCCCAAGAGACCCAGTACTTC. Its translation is CASSLGQSSQETQYF.

This clone was counted once. This sequence joins TRBV19 and TRBJ2-3, with 9 bases matching TRBD2. Losses at the gene ends were 6 bases for V and 1 base for J; bases not matched to a gene: 2. Germline V lookup: CDR1 LNHDA, CDR2 SQIVND (reference sequence). This CDR3 is 14 amino acids long. The CDR3 DNA sequence: TGTGCCAGTAGGACTAGCGGTCGCACAGATACGCAGTATTTT. This translates into CASRTSGRTDTQYF. Combining the CDR3 with reference TRBV19 and TRBJ2-3 gives the whole variable domain DGGITQSPKYLFRKEGQNVTLSCEQNLNHDAMYWYRQDPGQGLRLIYYSQIVNDFQKGDIAEGYSVSREKKESFPLTVTSAQKNPTAFYLCASRTSGRTDTQYFGPGTRLTVL.

This chain connects TRBV7-3 to TRBJ2-2; unclear D gene. Trimming pared 2 bases from V and 2 bases from J, leaving 18 bases between. Germline assignment: CDR1 SGHTA and CDR2 FQGTGA. This CDR3 contains 18 residues. CDR3 coding DNA: TGTGCCAGCAGCTTAGTCCCCAAAGCTGTAATAAACACCGGGGAGCTGTTTTTT. As protein: CASSLVPKAVINTGELFF.

The chain employs TRBV30 and TRBJ1-1, with D uncertain. Looked up from germline, CDR1 is GTSNPN and CDR2 is SVGIG (reference sequence). V lost 2 bases to trimming and J lost 8 bases, with 9 bases between them. The CDR3 is 11 amino acids. The CDR3 loop is CAWSPDVEAFF. CDR3 sequence (DNA): TGTGCCTGGAGTCCGGACGTGGAAGCTTTCTTT. The full variable domain, with the rest looked up from reference TRBV30 and TRBJ1-1, is SQTIHQWPATLVQPVGSPLSLECTVEGTSNPNLYWYRQAAGRGLQLLFYSVGIGQISSEVPQNLSASRPQDRQFILSSKKLLLSDSGFYLCAWSPDVEAFFGQGTRLTVV.

This clone was detected only once. This chain connects TRBV27 to TRBJ2-1, with a weak D call TRBD2 (6 bases). V lost 4 bases to trimming and J lost 4 bases, with 11 bases between them. Germline V gene lookup returns CDR1 MNHEY and CDR2 SMNVEV (reference sequence). This CDR3 comprises 14 residues. CDR3 DNA sequence: TGTGCCAGCAGTTCGGGACTTGATTACAATGAGCAGTTCTTC. Translation gives CASSSGLDYNEQFF.

The CDR3 nucleotides are TGTGCCAGCAGCCCGGGACAGCAAGTAACCGGGGAGCTGTTTTTT. This codes for CASSPGQQVTGELFF. The J gene is TRBJ2-2, the V gene TRBV13, with TRBD1 identical over 7 bases. This CDR3 comprises 15 residues. V shed 5 bases and J 5 bases; nucleotides not matched to a gene: 8. The germline V gene has CDR1 PRHDT and CDR2 FYEKMQ (reference sequence).

CDR3 sequence (DNA): TGTGCCAGTAGTATTGGGCTAGTGGGTTACGAGCAGTACTTC. This encodes CASSIGLVGYEQYF. The chain is built from TRBV19 and TRBJ2-7; D unclear. This CDR3 contains 14 residues. Trimming removed 3 bases from V and 4 bases from J, with 13 bases in between. Looked up from germline, CDR1 is LNHDA and CDR2 is SQIVND (reference sequence).

This chain joins TRBV6-5 and TRBJ2-7, with TRBD1 identical over 10 bases. Germline values: CDR1 MNHEY, CDR2 SVGAGI. This CDR3 region has 14 residues. The V gene end was trimmed by 6 bases and the J gene end by 2 bases; junction bases not matched to a gene: 4. DNA of the CDR3: TGTGCCAGCAGGGGACAGGGGAGCACCTACGAGCAGTACTTC. This encodes CASRGQGSTYEQYF.

The chain links TRBV29-1 to TRBJ1-4; maybe TRBD1 (6 bases). The CDR3 totals 13 residues. Germline V gene lookup returns CDR1 SQVTM and CDR2 ANQGSEA. The V end lost 5 bases, the J end lost 7 bases, and 14 bases lay between the germline ends. CDR3: CSVRRLGGEKLFF. CDR3 nucleotide sequence: TGCAGCGTTCGTAGACTAGGGGGTGAAAAACTGTTTTTT.

J is TRBJ1-3 and V is TRBV9, with no clear D. CDR1 and CDR2 from the germline V gene are SGDLS and YYNGEE. V was cut by 3 bases and J by 0 bases, with 7 bases left in between. The CDR3 totals 14 residues. CDR3 DNA: TGTGCCAGCAGCGGACATCCCTCTGGAAACACCATATATTTT. This sequence encodes CASSGHPSGNTIYF. Based on the CDR3 plus reference TRBV9 and TRBJ1-3, the full variable domain is DSGVTQTPKHLITATGQRVTLRCSPRSGDLSVYWYQQSLDQGLQFLIQYYNGEERAKGNILERFSAQQFPDLHSELNLSSLELGDSALYFCASSGHPSGNTIYFGEGSWLTVV.

The chain recombines TRBV6-5 with TRBJ2-5; TRBD2 matches at 7 bases. The CDR3 length is 14 residues. CDR1 MNHEY and CDR2 SVGAGI come from the germline V gene. Trimming at V came to 5 bases and at J to 9 bases, leaving 12 bases not matched to a gene. CDR3 in amino acids: CASSTWPREKAQYF. Written as DNA, the CDR3 is TGTGCCAGCAGTACCTGGCCGCGGGAGAAAGCCCAGTACTTC.

The chain combines TRBV7-6 with TRBJ2-3; D is uncertain. V lost 7 bases and J lost 3, with 14 bases in between. Germline V gene sequence: CDR1 SGHVS, CDR2 FNYEAQ. The CDR3 has 14 residues. In DNA, the CDR3 is TGTGCCAGCAAGGCAGACCAGAGGACAGATACGCAGTATTTT. This gives the protein CASKADQRTDTQYF.

The CDR3 reads CAWAGQMNTEAFF. The CDR3 nucleotides read TGTGCCTGGGCCGGACAGATGAACACTGAAGCTTTCTTT. This chain connects TRBV30 to TRBJ1-1; weak D call: TRBD1 (6 bases). Germline V gives CDR1 GTSNPN, CDR2 SVGIG (reference sequence). Trimming shortened V by 5 bases and J by 0 bases, and 10 bases separated the two germline ends. This CDR3 spans 13 amino acids. Combining the CDR3 with reference TRBV30 and TRBJ1-1 gives the whole variable domain SQTIHQWPATLVQPVGSPLSLECTVEGTSNPNLYWYRQAAGRGLQLLFYSVGIGQISSEVPQNLSASRPQDRQFILSSKKLLLSDSGFYLCAWAGQMNTEAFFGQGTRLTVV.

V is TRBV2 and J is TRBJ1-4, with TRBD1 matching 8 bases. There are 12 residues in the CDR3. CDR1 and CDR2 from the germline V gene are SNHLY and FYNNEI. J gave up 7 bases and V 10 bases, and 5 bases lay outside the gene matches. This CDR3 is CAKGTGLEKLFF. The CDR3 DNA reads TGTGCCAAGGGGACAGGTCTTGAAAAACTGTTTTTT.

The CDR3 DNA sequence: TGTGCCAGCAGAAAGGGACAGGCGATTGATGGCTACACCTTC. Translated: CASRKGQAIDGYTF. This rearrangement joins TRBV6-5 to TRBJ1-2, with 8 nucleotides matching TRBD1. CDR3 length: 14 residues. V dropped 6 bases and J dropped 6; count of bases not matched to a gene: 9. The germline V gene has CDR1 MNHEY and CDR2 SVGAGI.

V is TRBV21-1 and J is TRBJ2-1. TRBV21-1 is listed as a pseudogene. CDR3 size: 12 residues. This CDR3 is CASPGPTGEQFF. The CDR3, as DNA: TGTGCCAGCCCCGGGCCCACTGGGGAGCAGTTCTTC.

This clone was seen only once. The chain has TRBV10-3 and TRBJ1-5; D may be TRBD1 (5 bases). From germline, CDR1 is ENHRY and CDR2 SYGVKD. CDR3 length: 16 residues. V lost 0 bases, J lost 1 base, and 10 bases lay in between. The CDR3 spells CAISESARASNQPQHF. The CDR3 nucleotides are TGTGCCATCAGTGAGTCGGCCAGGGCGAGCAATCAGCCCCAGCATTTT.

The rearrangement uses TRBV5-6 and TRBJ2-1, with 8 bases that match TRBD1. Germline V CDR1 and CDR2: SGHDT, YYEEEE. The ends lost 5 bases at V and 0 bases at J; junction bases unmatched: 7. The CDR3 has 16 amino acids. The CDR3 DNA reads TGTGCCAGCAGACTGGACAGGGAGGTCTCCTACAATGAGCAGTTCTTC. Amino acids: CASRLDREVSYNEQFF.

The genes are TRBV6-4 and TRBJ1-3, with 7 bases identical to TRBD1. Trimming cost V 7 bases and J 4 bases; bases outside gene matches: 16. This CDR3 comprises 17 residues. CDR1 and CDR2 from the germline V gene are MRHNA and SNTAGT. In DNA form, the CDR3 reads TGTGCCAGCACCCGAGTCGAGGACAGGCTCGGAGGAAACACCATATATTTT. It specifies CASTRVEDRLGGNTIYF.